This T cell receptor beta chain was recorded in a study of blood T cell repertoires in COVID-19 (dated by TCRdb to the early 2020s). Broadly, across the study: Recovered participants in ImmuneRACE Cohort 3 were defined by two consecutive negative NP/OP PCR tests, clearance by a healthcare professional, or resolution of symptoms. The collaborator samples originated in the United States, Italy and Spain and spanned the acute and convalescent phases of COVID-19. Where available, HLA class I and class II types were obtained from metadata supplied by the sample provider rather than from assay-based typing. The material from the prospective study consisted of cDNA or gDNA derived from T cells, B-cell-depleted T cells, or PBMCs. The repertoires were released in a freely available public database meant as a resource for research on the immune response to SARS-CoV-2. The samples were drawn from the first 160 participants of the ongoing ImmuneRACE study and from 1,254 subjects provided by 6 global collaborators. Deeply sampled blood TCRbeta repertoires from subjects exposed to, actively infected with, or recovered from COVID-19 were included in the dataset. Sample metadata almost always included a de-identified subject ID, COVID-19 status, age in years and sex. Overall study results and their limits: The amount of clinical and demographic metadata varied by source and participant and was provided uncurated.

TCRbeta CDR3 regions were amplified from genomic DNA using the immunoSEQ Assay, a bias-controlled multiplex PCR. For the original study's pipeline: Within the assay, amplification of reference gene primers was used to estimate how many nucleated cells each sample contained. To quantify the absolute abundance of each unique TCRbeta CDR3 rearrangement, sequence reads were collapsed and filtered. For each sample, productive Simpson clonality was calculated by taking the square root of Simpson's diversity index across productive rearrangements. TCRdb retrieved this table from immuneACCESS and kept in-frame rearrangements only. Not all clones are present; in checked studies, unresolved V genes account for under half, and no reason is known for the remainder. V, J and clone size reflect that table, while D and trimming were determined from the DNA. The sample contains 200,000 to 250,000 clones, roughly nine tenths of them found a single time. The leading ten clones occupy 2.5% to 3.5% of the sample.

In the prospective study, participants were about 18 to 95 years old, resided in about two dozen geographic areas of the United States, and were enrolled through a virtual design. To assign participants to cohorts, the prospective study relied on clinical history that participants themselves reported in a screening survey and a study questionnaire. In the prospective study, mobile phlebotomists collected whole blood, serum and a nasopharyngeal or oropharyngeal swab from each participant. Prospective study participants could optionally give additional blood draws and questionnaires over an approximately 2-month period. Before DNA extraction, blood samples from the prospective study were shipped at room temperature or frozen. Counted from cysteine to phenylalanine, this CDR3 has 17 amino acids. The DNA shown is the 51-base CDR3, in frame from base 1. Trimming takes 5 bases from V and 5 bases from J, and the germline ends sit 22 bases apart. CDR1 and CDR2 are drawn from the germline V gene: KGHSH, LQKENI.

Comments on this clone: The antigen this receptor binds is unknown. No much larger clone is present one base from it, and per-base qualities are unavailable.

Sequencing was done on a sample of PBMCs or T cells enriched from blood (not recorded which). The chain couples TRBV18 to TRBJ2-1; TRBD1 is a weak D gene call, 5 bases matching. The sequence came from a woman aged 45-59 years in a cohort exposed to, infected with or recovered from COVID-19 (not recorded which). Read as DNA, the sequence is TGTGCCAGCTCAGCCGTCCCGAGCTGGGAAGGGGACAATGAGCAGTTCTTC. The resulting protein is CASSAVPSWEGDNEQFF.